Listed below are T cell receptor beta chains from one sample, sequenced in a study of shared clonotypes between healthy human individuals. Produced via immunoSEQ multiplex PCR; TCRdb's table is partial and in-frame only. The sample records 1.5 million to 1.9 million clones, 95% to 99% being singletons. Specimen: naive CD4+ T cells sorted from blood. The receptors were gathered from a young man in good health. The conserved cysteine and the conserved F or W are not part of the CDR3 here.

CDR3 protein	J gene	V gene
ASSFVDQGYT	TRBJ1-2	TRBV7-9
ASSPGQGAKNIQY	TRBJ2-4	TRBV5-1
AISGMEDIEQF	TRBJ2-1	TRBV10-3
ASSHNQPQH	TRBJ1-5	TRBV6-6
ASSITLAGGHNEQF	TRBJ2-1	TRBV11-2
ASSLPLAGGGETQY	TRBJ2-5	TRBV5-4
ASSLQTTGGFNEQY	TRBJ2-7	TRBV18
ASSLDPPGTLSDTQY	TRBJ2-3	TRBV5-1
ASLLRTGTRLSSYEQY	TRBJ2-7	TRBV27
ASRIGPPGGTEAF	TRBJ1-1	TRBV2
ASSLWGRDQETQY	TRBJ2-5	TRBV27
AGIDPGLAGSEQY	TRBJ2-7	TRBV30
ASRSTHRDPDTQY	TRBJ2-3	TRBV11-1
ASSLTGLPNYEQY	TRBJ2-7	TRBV5-1
ASSFGTSGMPFMDTQY	TRBJ2-3	TRBV11-2
ASSLGTFDTDTQY	TRBJ2-3	TRBV5-1
ASSLRTSSGEQY	TRBJ2-7	TRBV5-4
SVGTSGMNEQF	TRBJ2-1	TRBV29-1